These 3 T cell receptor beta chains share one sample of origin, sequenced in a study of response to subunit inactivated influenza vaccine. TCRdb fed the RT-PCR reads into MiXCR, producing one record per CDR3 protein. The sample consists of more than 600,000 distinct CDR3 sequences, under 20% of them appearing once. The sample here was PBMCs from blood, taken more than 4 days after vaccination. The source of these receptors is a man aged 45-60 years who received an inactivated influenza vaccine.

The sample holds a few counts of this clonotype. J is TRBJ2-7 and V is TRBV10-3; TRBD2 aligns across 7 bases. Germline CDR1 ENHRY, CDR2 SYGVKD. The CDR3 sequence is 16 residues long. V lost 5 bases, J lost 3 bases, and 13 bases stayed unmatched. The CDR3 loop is CAISKRSSGRDYEQYF. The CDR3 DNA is TGTGCCATCAGTAAAAGATCTAGCGGAAGAGACTACGAGCAGTACTTC.

CDR3 in DNA: TGTGCCAGCGGGCGGGACAGCACAGATACGCAGTATTTT. Translated: CASGRDSTDTQYF. The V call is TRBV13, the J call TRBJ2-3; possibly TRBD2 for D (6 bases). Per germline, CDR1 PRHDT and CDR2 FYEKMQ (reference sequence). This CDR3 comprises 13 residues. Trimming took off 8 bases at V and 0 bases at J, with 9 bases between the two ends.

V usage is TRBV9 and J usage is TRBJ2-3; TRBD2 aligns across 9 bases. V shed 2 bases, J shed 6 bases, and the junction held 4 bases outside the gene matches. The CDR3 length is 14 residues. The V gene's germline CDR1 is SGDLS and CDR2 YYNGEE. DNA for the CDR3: TGTGCCAGCAGCGTCGGACTAGCGCACGATACGCAGTATTTT. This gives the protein CASSVGLAHDTQYF. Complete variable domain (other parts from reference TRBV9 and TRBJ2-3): DSGVTQTPKHLITATGQRVTLRCSPRSGDLSVYWYQQSLDQGLQFLIQYYNGEERAKGNILERFSAQQFPDLHSELNLSSLELGDSALYFCASSVGLAHDTQYFGPGTRLTVL.